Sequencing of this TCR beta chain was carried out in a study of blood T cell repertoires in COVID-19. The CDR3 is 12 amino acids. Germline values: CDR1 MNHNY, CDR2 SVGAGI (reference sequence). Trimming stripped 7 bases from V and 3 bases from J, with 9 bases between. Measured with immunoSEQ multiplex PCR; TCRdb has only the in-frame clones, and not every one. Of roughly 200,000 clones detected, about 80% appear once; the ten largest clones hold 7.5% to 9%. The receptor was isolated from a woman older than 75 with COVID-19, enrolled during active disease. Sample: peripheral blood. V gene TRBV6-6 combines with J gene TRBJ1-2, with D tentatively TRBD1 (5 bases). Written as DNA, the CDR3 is TGTGCCAGCACTGGGGGGGACTATGGCTACACCTTC. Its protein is CASTGGDYGYTF.